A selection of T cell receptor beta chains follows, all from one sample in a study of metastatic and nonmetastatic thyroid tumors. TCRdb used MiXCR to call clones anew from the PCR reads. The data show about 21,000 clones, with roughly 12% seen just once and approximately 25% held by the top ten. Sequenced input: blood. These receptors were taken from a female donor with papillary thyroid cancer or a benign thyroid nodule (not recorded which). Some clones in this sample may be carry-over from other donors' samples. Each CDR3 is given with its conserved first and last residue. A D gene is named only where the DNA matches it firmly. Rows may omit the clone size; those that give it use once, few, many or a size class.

CASSRGTYYEQYF TGCGCCAGCAGCCGAGGGACTTATTACGAGCAGTACTTC many TRBV4-3 NA TRBJ2-7
CASRYDRGSYEQYF TGTGCCAGCAGATATGACAGGGGATCCTACGAGCAGTACTTC many TRBV28 TRBD1 TRBJ2-7
CASSFSLGDLVTDTQYF TGTGCCAGCAGTTTCTCCTTGGGGGACCTAGTCACAGATACGCAGTATTTT NA TRBV27 NA TRBJ2-3
CASRGLGNTGELFF TGTGCCAGCAGGGGGCTCGGGAACACCGGGGAGCTGTTTTTT many TRBV6-1 NA TRBJ2-2
CASSGVSNQPQHF TGTGCCAGCAGTGGCGTTAGCAATCAGCCCCAGCATTTT medium-sized TRBV12-3/TRBV12-4 NA TRBJ1-5
CASSYRDNSPLHF TGTGCCAGTTCATACAGGGATAATTCACCCCTCCACTTT many TRBV7-9 NA TRBJ1-6
CASSQEGDTQYF TGCGCCAGCAGCCAAGAGGGGGATACGCAGTATTTT many TRBV4-1 NA TRBJ2-3
CSVKDSTDTQYF TGCAGTGTTAAGGACAGCACAGATACGCAGTATTTC many TRBV20-1 NA TRBJ2-3
CASSQSRTGPILNTGELFF TGCGCCAGCAGCCAAAGTCGGACAGGGCCCATACTAAACACCGGGGAGCTGTTTTTT many TRBV4-1 TRBD1 TRBJ2-2
CASSYSEGAYNEQFF TGTGCCAGCAGTTACTCGGAGGGGGCCTACAATGAGCAGTTCTTC many TRBV6-2/TRBV6-3 NA TRBJ2-1
CASSSRVSGIYWQFF TGCGCCAGCAGTTCACGTGTTAGCGGGATTTATTGGCAGTTCTTC many TRBV4-1 TRBD2 TRBJ2-1
CASSFTGGTYEQYF TGTGCCAGCAGCTTTACAGGGGGCACCTACGAGCAGTACTTC many TRBV7-2 TRBD1 TRBJ2-7
CASSSLRDGYTF TGTGCCAGCAGCTCGCTGAGGGATGGCTACACCTTC many TRBV9 NA TRBJ1-2
CDSIDRRAISGYDQYF TGTGACAGCATCGACAGGCGTGCAATTTCAGGCTACGACCAGTACTTC NA TRBV6-1 NA TRBJ2-7
CASSESAIGEQFF TGCGCCAGCAGTGAGTCGGCAATCGGTGAGCAGTTCTTC few TRBV10-1 NA TRBJ2-1
CASSLVQAWGANTEAFF TGTGCCAGCAGCTTAGTTCAAGCATGGGGGGCGAACACTGAAGCTTTCTTT NA TRBV7-6 NA TRBJ1-1
CASSLEGYPDSPLHF TGCGCCAGCAGCTTGGAAGGGTATCCGGATTCACCCCTCCACTTT medium-sized TRBV5-1 NA TRBJ1-6
CASSPPATGAGNTIYF TGTGCCAGCTCACCACCGGCTACAGGGGCTGGAAACACCATATATTTT many TRBV18 TRBD1 TRBJ1-3
CSARPQTGGEQYF TGCAGTGCTAGACCCCAGACAGGGGGTGAGCAGTACTTC many TRBV20-1 TRBD1 TRBJ2-7
CASSEGAGLNTEAFF TGTGCCAGCAGCGAAGGGGCCGGTTTGAACACTGAAGCTTTCTTT many TRBV9 NA TRBJ1-1
CASSYDRVDTGELFF TGTGCCAGCAGTTACGACAGGGTGGACACCGGGGAGCTGTTTTTT NA TRBV6-2/TRBV6-3 TRBD1 TRBJ2-2
CASSRGQARVQPQHF TGTGCCAGCTCACGGGGACAGGCTCGGGTTCAGCCCCAGCATTTT many TRBV18 TRBD1 TRBJ1-5
CASSLVRRSYNEQFF TGCGCCAGCAGCTTGGTCAGGCGCTCCTACAATGAGCAGTTCTTC many TRBV5-1 NA TRBJ2-1
CASSYAAGVGTGELFF TGTGCCAGCAGTTACGCGGCGGGAGTTGGTACCGGGGAGCTGTTTTTT few TRBV6-6 TRBD2 TRBJ2-2
CASSTTTGGARYTF TGTGCCAGCAGCACAACAACAGGGGGCGCGCGCTACACCTTC NA TRBV6-2/TRBV6-3 TRBD1 TRBJ1-2
CASLAGGDYEQYF TGTGCCAGCCTCGCGGGAGGGGACTACGAGCAGTACTTC many TRBV28 TRBD2 TRBJ2-7
CASSLGRGRGSPGANVLTF TGTGCCAGCAGTTTAGGGCGGGGTCGGGGGTCCCCTGGGGCCAACGTCCTGACTTTC few TRBV28 NA TRBJ2-6
CASTESAGGFYNEQFF TGTGCCAGCACTGAATCGGCAGGGGGATTCTACAATGAGCAGTTCTTC NA TRBV2 TRBD1 TRBJ2-1
CASTLGLAEYNEQFF TGTGCCAGCACACTAGGACTAGCGGAGTACAATGAGCAGTTCTTC NA TRBV6-2/TRBV6-3 TRBD2 TRBJ2-1
CASSEAAEYGYTF TGTGCCAGCAGTGAAGCGGCGGAATATGGCTACACCTTC NA TRBV6-1 NA TRBJ1-2
CASSPPRDGSSYNSPLHF TGCGCCAGCAGCCCACCCCGGGACGGGAGCTCCTATAATTCACCCCTCCACTTT many TRBV4-1 NA TRBJ1-6